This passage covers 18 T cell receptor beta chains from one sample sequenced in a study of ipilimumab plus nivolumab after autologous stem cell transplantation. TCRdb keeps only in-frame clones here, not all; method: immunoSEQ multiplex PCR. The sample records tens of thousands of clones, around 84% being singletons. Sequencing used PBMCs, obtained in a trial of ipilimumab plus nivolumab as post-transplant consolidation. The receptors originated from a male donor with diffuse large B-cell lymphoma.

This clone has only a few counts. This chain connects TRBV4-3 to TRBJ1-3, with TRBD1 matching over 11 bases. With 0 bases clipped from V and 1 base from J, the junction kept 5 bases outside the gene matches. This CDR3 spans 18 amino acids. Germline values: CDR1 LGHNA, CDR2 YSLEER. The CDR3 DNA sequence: TGCGCCAGCAGCCAAGATTTGGACAGGGGGCAATCTGGAAACACCATATATTTT. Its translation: CASSQDLDRGQSGNTIYF.

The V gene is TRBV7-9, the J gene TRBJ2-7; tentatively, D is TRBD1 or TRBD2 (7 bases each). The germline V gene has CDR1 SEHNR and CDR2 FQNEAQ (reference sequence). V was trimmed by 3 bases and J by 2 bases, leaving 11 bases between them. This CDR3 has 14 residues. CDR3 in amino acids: CASSLGGGPYEQYF. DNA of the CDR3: TGTGCCAGCAGCTTGGGAGGGGGCCCCTACGAGCAGTACTTC.

The CDR3 region has the DNA TGCGCCAGCAGCTTGGGATTCGGGGAGCAGTACTTC. Protein sequence: CASSLGFGEQYF. The chain uses TRBV5-1 and TRBJ2-7, with D hard to call. Between the trimmed V and J ends, which lost 0 bases and 7 bases, there was a span of 8 bases. The V gene's germline CDR1 is SGHRS and CDR2 YFSETQ. This CDR3 region has 12 residues.

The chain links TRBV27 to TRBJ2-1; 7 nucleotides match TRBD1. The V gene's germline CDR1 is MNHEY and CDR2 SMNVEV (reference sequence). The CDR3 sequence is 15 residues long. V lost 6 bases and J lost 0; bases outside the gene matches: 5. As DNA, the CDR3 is TGTGCCAGCAGCTCAGACAGGGACTCCTACAATGAGCAGTTCTTC. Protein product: CASSSDRDSYNEQFF.

CDR3 residues: CASNPGPNTGELFF. CDR3 DNA sequence: TGCGCCAGCAACCCAGGGCCGAACACCGGGGAGCTGTTTTTT. The chain recombines TRBV4-1 with TRBJ2-2; a possible D gene is TRBD1 (5 bases). The CDR3 contains 14 residues. Trimming removed 7 bases at V and 0 bases at J, with 9 bases between. Germline loops: CDR1 MGHRA, CDR2 YSYEKL.

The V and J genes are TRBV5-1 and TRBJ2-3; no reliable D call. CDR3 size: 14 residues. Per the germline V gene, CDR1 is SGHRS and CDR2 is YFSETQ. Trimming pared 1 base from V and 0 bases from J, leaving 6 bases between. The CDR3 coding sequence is TGCGCCAGCAGCTTGAGTCAGAGCACAGATACGCAGTATTTT. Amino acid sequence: CASSLSQSTDTQYF.

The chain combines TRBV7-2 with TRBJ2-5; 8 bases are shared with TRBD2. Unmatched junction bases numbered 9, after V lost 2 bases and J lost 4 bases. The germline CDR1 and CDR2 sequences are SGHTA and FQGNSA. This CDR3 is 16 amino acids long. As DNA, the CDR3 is TGTGCCAGCAGCTTATTCGGGACTAGTATTGGAGAGACCCAGTACTTC. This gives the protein CASSLFGTSIGETQYF. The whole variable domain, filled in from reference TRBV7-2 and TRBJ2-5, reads GAGVSQSPSNKVTEKGKDVELRCDPISGHTALYWYRQSLGQGLEFLIYFQGNSAPDKSGLPSDRFSAERTGGSVSTLTIQRTQQEDSAVYLCASSLFGTSIGETQYFGPGTRLLVL.

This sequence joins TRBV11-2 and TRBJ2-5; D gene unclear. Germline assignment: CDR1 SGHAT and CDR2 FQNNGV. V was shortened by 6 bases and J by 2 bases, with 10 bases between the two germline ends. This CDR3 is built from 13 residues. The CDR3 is CASSLQLQETQYF. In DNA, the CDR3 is TGTGCCAGCAGTCTACAGCTTCAAGAGACCCAGTACTTC.

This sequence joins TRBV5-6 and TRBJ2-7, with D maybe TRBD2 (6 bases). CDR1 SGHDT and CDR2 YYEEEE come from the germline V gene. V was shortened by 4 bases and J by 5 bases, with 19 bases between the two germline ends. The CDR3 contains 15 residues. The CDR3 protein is CASSTHGAGRNEQYF. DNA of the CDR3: TGTGCCAGCAGCACCCATGGCGCAGGGAGGAACGAGCAGTACTTC.

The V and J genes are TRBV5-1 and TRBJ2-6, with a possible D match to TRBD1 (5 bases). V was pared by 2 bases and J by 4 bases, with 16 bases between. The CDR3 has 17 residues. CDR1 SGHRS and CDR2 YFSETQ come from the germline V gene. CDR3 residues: CASSFGRVMGGANVLTF. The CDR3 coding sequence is TGCGCCAGCAGCTTTGGCAGGGTCATGGGCGGGGCCAACGTCCTGACTTTC.

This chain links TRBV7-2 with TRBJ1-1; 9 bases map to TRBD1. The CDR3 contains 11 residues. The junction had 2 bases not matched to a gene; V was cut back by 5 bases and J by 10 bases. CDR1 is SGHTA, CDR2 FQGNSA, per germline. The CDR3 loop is CASSTGQGAFF. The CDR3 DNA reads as TGTGCCAGCAGCACGGGACAGGGAGCTTTCTTT.

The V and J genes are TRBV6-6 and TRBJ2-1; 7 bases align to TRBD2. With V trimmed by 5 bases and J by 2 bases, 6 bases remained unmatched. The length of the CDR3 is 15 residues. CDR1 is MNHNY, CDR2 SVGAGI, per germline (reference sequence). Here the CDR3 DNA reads TGTGCCAGCAGTAAATGGGAGGGTGCCTACAATGAGCAGTTCTTC. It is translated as CASSKWEGAYNEQFF.

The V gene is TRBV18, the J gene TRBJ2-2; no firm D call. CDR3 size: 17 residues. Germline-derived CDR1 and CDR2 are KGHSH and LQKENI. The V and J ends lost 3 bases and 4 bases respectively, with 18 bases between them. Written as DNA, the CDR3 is TGTGCCAGCTCACCCGATATAAGGGCCGCTCGCACCGGGGAGCTGTTTTTT. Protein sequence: CASSPDIRAARTGELFF.

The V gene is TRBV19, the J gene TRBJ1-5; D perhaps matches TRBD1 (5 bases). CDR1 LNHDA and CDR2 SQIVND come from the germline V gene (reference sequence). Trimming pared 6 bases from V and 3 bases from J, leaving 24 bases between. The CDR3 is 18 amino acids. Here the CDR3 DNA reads TGTGCCAGTAGGCTCATTTCCCTTGGGGGGGAAAACAATCAGCCCCAGCATTTT. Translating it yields CASRLISLGGENNQPQHF.

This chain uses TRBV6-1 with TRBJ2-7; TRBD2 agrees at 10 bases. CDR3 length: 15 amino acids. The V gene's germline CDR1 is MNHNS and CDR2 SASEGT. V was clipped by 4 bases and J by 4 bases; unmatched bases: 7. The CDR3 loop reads CASSGWTSGRYEQYF. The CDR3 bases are TGTGCCAGCAGTGGTTGGACTAGCGGCAGGTACGAGCAGTACTTC.

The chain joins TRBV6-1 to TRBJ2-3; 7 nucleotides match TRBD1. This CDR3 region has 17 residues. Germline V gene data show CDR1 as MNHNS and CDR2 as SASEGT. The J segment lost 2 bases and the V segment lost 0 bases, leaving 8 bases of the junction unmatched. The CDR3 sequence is CASSEAATGSLTDTQYF. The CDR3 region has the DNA TGTGCCAGCAGTGAAGCGGCGACAGGGAGTCTCACAGATACGCAGTATTTT.

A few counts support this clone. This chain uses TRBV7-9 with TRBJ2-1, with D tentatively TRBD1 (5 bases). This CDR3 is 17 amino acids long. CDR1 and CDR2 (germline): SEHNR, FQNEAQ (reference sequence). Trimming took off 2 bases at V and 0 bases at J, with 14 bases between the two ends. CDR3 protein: CASSLWVGQNSYNEQFF. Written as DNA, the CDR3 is TGTGCCAGCAGCTTATGGGTGGGGCAAAACTCCTACAATGAGCAGTTCTTC.

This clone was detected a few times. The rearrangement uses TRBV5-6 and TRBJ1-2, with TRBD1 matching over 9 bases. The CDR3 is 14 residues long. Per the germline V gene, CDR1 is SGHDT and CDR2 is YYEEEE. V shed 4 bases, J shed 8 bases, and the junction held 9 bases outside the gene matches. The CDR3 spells CASSVRTGEKGYTF. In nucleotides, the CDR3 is TGTGCCAGCAGCGTCCGGACAGGGGAAAAGGGCTACACCTTC.